This is a list of T cell receptor beta chains from one sample in a study of graft-versus-host responses after intestinal transplantation. TCRdb's table, derived via immunoSEQ multiplex PCR, lists solely in-frame clones and lacks some. This sample yields fewer than 70,000 clones, of which roughly 92% are seen a single time; about 6.7% belongs to the top ten. Material: bone marrow, obtained approximately 700 days after intestinal transplantation. These receptors were collected from a human patient who received an intestinal transplant, so some T cells may come from the graft donor. The CDR3 runs from the conserved cysteine through the conserved F or W. D genes are given only for firm matches. Size tells how often a clone was seen (once, few, many) or the class of an expanded clone, and some rows leave it out.

d_gene: TRBD1
v_gene: TRBV6-5
abundance: few
j_gene: TRBJ1-5
CDR3nt: TGTGCCAGCAGTCCAGGGGGCGCAGGTCAGCCCCAGCATTTT
CDR3aa: CASSPGGAGQPQHF

d_gene: NA
v_gene: TRBV11-2
abundance: NA
j_gene: TRBJ2-3
CDR3nt: TGTGCCAGCAGCTTAGCCGGGAGAGATACGCAGTATTTT
CDR3aa: CASSLAGRDTQYF

d_gene: NA
v_gene: TRBV5-6
abundance: NA
j_gene: TRBJ1-4
CDR3nt: TGTGCCAGCAGCTTGCGGCAGGCAGGGAATGAAAAACTGTTTTTT
CDR3aa: CASSLRQAGNEKLFF

d_gene: NA
v_gene: TRBV6-5
abundance: NA
j_gene: TRBJ2-1
CDR3nt: TGTGCCAGCAGTTACGGGACGGATATTGATGAGCAGTTCTTC
CDR3aa: CASSYGTDIDEQFF

d_gene: TRBD2
v_gene: TRBV9
abundance: NA
j_gene: TRBJ2-3
CDR3nt: TGTGCCAGCAACCAGCGGGGGGGAAGCACAGATACGCAGTATTTT
CDR3aa: CASNQRGGSTDTQYF

d_gene: NA
v_gene: TRBV7-6
abundance: NA
j_gene: TRBJ2-1
CDR3nt: TGTGCCAGCAGCTTAGCTAAAGACAGGTACAATGAGCAGTTCTTC
CDR3aa: CASSLAKDRYNEQFF

d_gene: NA
v_gene: TRBV14
abundance: NA
j_gene: TRBJ2-2
CDR3nt: TGTGCCAGCAGCCCCTTGCTCGGGGCCGGGGAGCTGTTTTTT
CDR3aa: CASSPLLGAGELFF

d_gene: TRBD1
v_gene: TRBV25-1
abundance: NA
j_gene: TRBJ1-1
CDR3nt: TGTGCCAGCTGCCACAGGGGGGGGACTGAAGCTTTCTTT
CDR3aa: CASCHRGGTEAFF

d_gene: NA
v_gene: TRBV4-2
abundance: NA
j_gene: TRBJ1-1
CDR3nt: TGTGCCAGCAGCCAAGATGGCTATACAGGGTTAATGAACACTGAAGCTTTCTTT
CDR3aa: CASSQDGYTGLMNTEAFF

d_gene: NA
v_gene: TRBV7-9
abundance: NA
j_gene: TRBJ1-6
CDR3nt: TGTGCCAGCAGTAAAGTCCCAGGGACCTTGCTCCTCCACTTT
CDR3aa: CASSKVPGTLLLHF